This T cell receptor beta chain appears in the sequencing data of a study of T cell repertoires in cytomegalovirus infection. Overall study: CMV epitopes in the study were HLA-C-restricted (recently identified) and HLA-B-restricted (well studied). Shared public TCR beta signatures pointed to both CMV infection and a matching HLA type. Findings and limits, study-wide: CMV-specific TCR beta clonotypes restricted by HLA-C dominated the ex vivo response.

TCRdb ran MiXCR on the reads and lists one entry per CDR3 protein. The sample includes 95,000 to 120,000 distinct CDR3 sequences, more than 30% of them seen just once. This clonotype was observed a handful of times. Its antigen remains unidentified. Germline CDR1 is SGHTA and CDR2 is FQGNSA. V lost 6 bases, J lost 3 bases, and 12 bases stayed unmatched. The CDR3 sequence is 17 residues long. The input for sequencing was CD8+ T cells from cultured PBMCs, taken from culture after CMV antigen stimulation. The V call is TRBV7-2, the J call TRBJ2-2; 8 nucleotides match TRBD2. This TCR was sampled from a human donor in good health (CMV status not recorded). Some clones in this sample may be carry-over from other donors' samples. The CDR3 DNA reads as TGTGCCAGCAGTAAACCGAAGCGGGGGCCGGACACCGGGGAGCTGTTTTTT. As protein: CASSKPKRGPDTGELFF.